These T cell receptor beta chains were read from a single sample in a study of cytomegalovirus exposure and HLA in healthy donors. Assay: immunoSEQ multiplex PCR; the TCRdb copy retains only in-frame clones and omits some. There are approximately 110,000 clones in the sample; roughly 70% occur only once, and less than 4.5% lies in the top ten. Sample: PBMCs. Receptor source: a woman aged 35 to 49 in good health and CMV-seronegative. CDR3s include the opening cysteine and the closing phenylalanine or tryptophan. D genes are given only for firm matches. The size field is filled for only some rows; it gives once, few, many or a size class.

clone_size	d_call	v_call	j_call	cdr3_length	cdr3_aa	cdr3_nt
-	TRBD1	TRBV29-1	TRBJ2-4	14	CSVNNRGTKNIQYF	TGCAGCGTCAACAACAGGGGCACCAAAAACATTCAGTACTTC
-	TRBD1	TRBV4-2	TRBJ1-6	15	CASSAGDRANSPLHF	TGTGCCAGCAGCGCGGGGGACAGGGCAAATTCACCCCTCCACTTT
-	TRBD1	TRBV11-2	TRBJ2-7	14	CASSTGQGGYEQYF	TGTGCCAGCAGCACGGGACAGGGAGGCTACGAGCAGTACTTC
few	TRBD1	TRBV2	TRBJ2-1	14	CASSSRTGEGEQFF	TGTGCCAGCAGTTCAAGGACAGGGGAGGGCGAGCAGTTCTTC
-	TRBD1	TRBV6-5	TRBJ1-2	12	CASSTGGNGYTF	TGTGCCAGCAGCACAGGGGGCAATGGCTACACCTTC
-	TRBD1	TRBV5-6	TRBJ2-7	14	CASSELGTGYEQYF	TGTGCCAGCAGCGAGCTAGGGACAGGCTACGAGCAGTACTTC
-	-	TRBV5-1	TRBJ2-3	16	CASSPSAGGHADTQYF	TGCGCCAGCAGCCCCTCCGCCGGGGGGCATGCAGATACGCAGTATTTT
-	TRBD2	TRBV7-2	TRBJ2-7	13	CASRVGGTPEQYF	TGTGCCAGCAGAGTGGGGGGGACCCCTGAGCAGTACTTC
once	-	TRBV14	TRBJ2-5	15	CASSQEAGAQETQYF	TGTGCCAGCAGCCAAGAGGCAGGGGCCCAAGAGACCCAGTACTTC
-	TRBD2	TRBV4-1	TRBJ2-1	18	CASSQVDMGLAGTNEQFF	TGCGCCAGCAGCCAGGTTGACATGGGACTAGCGGGGACCAATGAGCAGTTCTTC
-	-	TRBV5-1	TRBJ2-3	14	CASSPSSSTDTQYF	TGCGCCAGCAGCCCTAGCTCTAGCACAGATACGCAGTATTTT
-	-	TRBV7-2	TRBJ1-5	13	CASSAYSNQPQHF	TGTGCCAGCAGCGCCTATAGCAATCAGCCCCAGCATTTT
-	-	TRBV6-5	TRBJ2-3	14	CASSYLAGTDTQYF	TGTGCCAGCAGTTACTTAGCGGGCACAGATACGCAGTATTTT
-	TRBD2	TRBV19	TRBJ2-3	14	CASSFGGAADTQYF	TGTGCCAGTAGTTTCGGGGGGGCGGCAGATACGCAGTATTTT
-	TRBD1	TRBV5-1	TRBJ2-4	18	CASSLDRGRTMGQNIQYF	TGCGCCAGCAGCTTGGACAGGGGTCGCACGATGGGGCAAAACATTCAGTACTTC
-	TRBD1	TRBV7-2	TRBJ1-3	14	CASSWDSSGNTIYF	TGTGCCAGCAGCTGGGACAGCTCCGGAAACACCATATATTTT
-	TRBD1	TRBV27	TRBJ2-7	14	CASSDRANSYEQYF	TGTGCCAGCTCGGACAGGGCAAACTCCTACGAGCAGTACTTC
-	-	TRBV5-4	TRBJ2-7	15	CASSLGAGRNYEQYF	TGTGCCAGCAGCTTGGGCGCGGGCAGAAACTACGAGCAGTACTTC
-	TRBD1	TRBV27	TRBJ2-7	14	CASSQGVRSYEQYF	TGTGCCAGCAGCCAGGGGGTACGGTCCTACGAGCAGTACTTC
-	TRBD1	TRBV5-1	TRBJ1-2	15	CASSSGQAENYGYTF	TGCGCCAGCAGTTCCGGACAGGCGGAGAACTATGGCTACACCTTC
-	-	TRBV7-9	TRBJ1-1	16	CASSLGGRVLYAEAFF	TGTGCCAGCAGCCTGGGAGGCAGGGTTTTATACGCTGAAGCTTTCTTT
-	TRBD1	TRBV19	TRBJ2-1	11	CASSDRAEQFF	TGTGCCAGTAGTGACAGGGCTGAGCAGTTCTTC
-	-	TRBV7-3	TRBJ2-3	15	CASSLGPRGTDTQYF	TGTGCCAGCAGCCTGGGCCCCCGAGGCACAGATACGCAGTATTTT
-	-	TRBV2	TRBJ2-7	15	CASSRGPSVAHEQYF	TGTGCCAGCAGCAGGGGACCGTCGGTCGCCCACGAGCAGTACTTC
-	-	TRBV28	TRBJ2-3	15	CASSLHSPGPDTQYF	TGTGCCAGCAGTTTACATAGCCCAGGGCCGGATACGCAGTATTTT
few	-	TRBV9	TRBJ2-7	15	CASSLQGEGLYEQYF	TGTGCCAGCAGCCTCCAGGGAGAGGGACTTTACGAGCAGTACTTC
few	-	TRBV29-1	TRBJ2-1	15	CSVEGSSGRNNEQFF	TGCAGCGTTGAAGGGTCGAGCGGTCGTAACAATGAGCAGTTCTTC
-	TRBD1	TRBV5-4	TRBJ2-7	14	CASSQDRGLSEQYF	TGTGCCAGCAGCCAAGACAGGGGGCTAAGCGAGCAGTACTTC
-	-	TRBV9	TRBJ2-2	13	CASRTGNTGELFF	TGTGCCAGCAGGACAGGGAACACCGGGGAGCTGTTTTTT
-	TRBD1	TRBV6-6	TRBJ1-2	12	CATTGTDYGYTF	TGTGCCACGACAGGGACCGACTATGGCTACACCTTC
-	-	TRBV10-3	TRBJ2-7	15	CAIRAARGEFNEQYF	TGTGCCATCAGAGCCGCCAGGGGGGAGTTCAACGAGCAGTACTTC
-	-	TRBV7-6	TRBJ2-7	14	CASSLAGRAYEQYF	TGTGCCAGCAGCTTAGCAGGGAGAGCCTACGAGCAGTACTTC
-	TRBD2	TRBV18	TRBJ2-3	18	CASSLPRTSGGRTDTQYF	TGTGCCAGCTCACTGCCACGTACTAGCGGGGGAAGGACAGATACGCAGTATTTT
-	TRBD2	TRBV5-4	TRBJ2-7	15	CASSSGLAGSYEQYF	TGTGCCAGCAGCTCTGGACTAGCGGGATCCTACGAGCAGTACTTC
-	TRBD1	TRBV7-9	TRBJ2-7	15	CASSQAGGTGYEQYF	TGTGCCAGCAGCCAAGCTGGGGGGACAGGGTACGAGCAGTACTTC
few	-	TRBV4-2	TRBJ2-2	17	CASSQEGGRANTGELFF	TGTGCCAGCAGCCAAGAAGGGGGGAGGGCGAACACCGGGGAGCTGTTTTTT
few	TRBD2	TRBV4-2	TRBJ2-7	16	CASSQASGAGVEEQYF	TGTGCCAGCAGCCAAGCGAGTGGGGCGGGAGTCGAAGAGCAGTACTTC
-	-	TRBV4-1	TRBJ2-2	17	CASSPDHWRANTGELFF	TGCGCCAGCAGCCCAGACCATTGGAGAGCGAACACCGGGGAGCTGTTTTTT
once	-	TRBV6-4	TRBJ1-5	15	CASSDVSGNNQPQHF	TGTGCCAGCAGTGATGTGTCGGGTAACAATCAGCCCCAGCATTTT
-	TRBD1	TRBV5-1	TRBJ2-7	15	CASSPRGTASYEQYF	TGCGCCAGCAGCCCCCGAGGGACAGCCTCCTACGAGCAGTACTTC
-	TRBD1	TRBV5-1	TRBJ2-3	13	CASSLQGEDTQYF	TGCGCCAGCAGCTTGCAGGGGGAAGATACGCAGTATTTT
-	TRBD1	TRBV6-5	TRBJ2-7	15	CASSSPGTGMYEQYF	TGTGCCAGCAGTTCCCCCGGGACAGGGATGTACGAGCAGTACTTC
few	TRBD2	TRBV5-5	TRBJ2-7	18	CASSLSKGSSGGTYEQYF	TGTGCCAGCAGCTTGAGTAAGGGGAGTAGCGGGGGAACCTACGAGCAGTACTTC
-	TRBD1	TRBV9	TRBJ2-3	14	CASKGRGRADTQYF	TGTGCCAGCAAGGGCAGGGGGCGCGCAGATACGCAGTATTTT
-	-	TRBV21-1	TRBJ2-1	16	CASSNKTGRARNEQFF	TGTGCCAGCAGCAACAAAACCGGGAGGGCCAGGAATGAGCAGTTCTTC
-	TRBD1	TRBV4-2	TRBJ1-4	15	CASSPQLQGDEKLFF	TGTGCCAGCAGCCCTCAACTGCAGGGGGATGAAAAACTGTTTTTT
-	TRBD1	TRBV6-5	TRBJ1-3	15	CASSPDRAAGNTIYF	TGTGCCAGCAGTCCCGACAGGGCCGCTGGAAACACCATATATTTT
-	-	TRBV27	TRBJ2-7	15	CASSFTAGASYEQYF	TGTGCCAGCAGTTTTACCGCGGGGGCCTCCTACGAGCAGTACTTC
-	TRBD1	TRBV28	TRBJ1-1	15	CASSLRGRVNTEAFF	TGTGCCAGCAGTTTAAGGGGGCGAGTGAACACTGAAGCTTTCTTT
few	-	TRBV7-9	TRBJ2-7	14	CASSLAVTYYEQYF	TGTGCCAGCAGCTTGGCAGTGACTTACTACGAGCAGTACTTC
once	TRBD2	TRBV6-6	TRBJ2-1	15	CASRGERGSYNEQFF	TGTGCCAGCCGGGGGGAGCGGGGGTCCTACAATGAGCAGTTCTTC
-	-	TRBV9	TRBJ2-2	14	CASSVSGGTGELFF	TGTGCCAGCAGCGTGTCCGGAGGGACCGGGGAGCTGTTTTTT
few	-	TRBV4-2	TRBJ2-1	13	CASSLSGYNEQFF	TGTGCCAGCAGCTTGTCGGGGTACAATGAGCAGTTCTTC
-	-	TRBV27	TRBJ2-2	14	CASRRLGNTGELFF	TGTGCCAGCAGGCGGCTCGGGAACACCGGGGAGCTGTTTTTT
-	-	TRBV10-3	TRBJ1-1	16	CAISESTWTLNTEAFF	TGTGCCATCAGTGAGTCGACGTGGACTTTGAACACTGAAGCTTTCTTT
-	TRBD1	TRBV4-2	TRBJ1-6	14	CASSRTGGNSPLHF	TGTGCCAGCAGTCGGACAGGGGGAAATTCACCCCTCCACTTT
-	-	TRBV7-2	TRBJ2-5	12	CASSLYQETQYF	TGTGCCAGCAGCCTGTACCAAGAGACCCAGTACTTC
-	-	TRBV10-1	TRBJ1-5	15	CASSESNGLGQPQHF	TGCGCCAGCAGTGAGTCGAACGGGTTAGGACAGCCCCAGCATTTT
-	TRBD1	TRBV6-6	TRBJ1-6	16	CASRKGQGLSDSPLHF	TGTGCCAGCAGGAAGGGACAGGGGCTTTCAGATTCACCCCTCCACTTT
-	TRBD1	TRBV6-6	TRBJ1-2	13	CASSRGQRGGYTF	TGTGCCAGCAGCAGGGGACAGCGAGGTGGCTACACCTTC